The 22 T cell receptor beta chains below all came from one sample that was sequenced in a study of shared clonotypes between healthy human individuals. TCRdb keeps only in-frame clones here, not all; method: immunoSEQ multiplex PCR. The sample has around 600,000 clones, roughly 97% seen once. Sequenced input: naive CD4+ T cells sorted from blood. Subset reported: CD45RA+ positively selected. The receptors shown here come from a woman in her twenties or thirties in good health.

This clone occurred once. One end of the junction is discordant with germline, which a read error may explain. V gene TRBV5-1 combines with J gene TRBJ2-1; D is perhaps TRBD2 (5 bases). The CDR3 loop spans 13 amino acids. Germline-derived CDR1 and CDR2 are SGHRS and YFSETQ. The CDR3 spells CASSLSYREARVF. CDR3 nucleotides: TGCGCCAGCAGCTTATCCTACCGGGAAGCTCGCGTCTTC.

The rearrangement joins TRBV5-6 to TRBJ2-1; TRBD2 aligns across 9 bases. Germline V CDR1 and CDR2: SGHDT, YYEEEE. The V gene end was trimmed by 7 bases and the J gene end by 3 bases; junction bases not matched to a gene: 17. The CDR3 has 18 amino acids. For the CDR3, the DNA is TGTGCCAGCTGCCCTATCCGTAGGCGGGAGGGTTTCTACAATGAGCAGTTCTTC. This translates into CASCPIRRREGFYNEQFF.

The rearrangement links TRBV11-3 to TRBJ1-1; TRBD1 aligns across 8 bases. J lost 8 bases, V lost 6 bases, and 8 bases had no gene match. CDR1 is SGHNT and CDR2 is YENEEA in the germline V gene. This CDR3 comprises 13 residues. CDR3 region: CASRAGGEAEAFF. CDR3 sequence (DNA): TGTGCCAGCAGGGCAGGGGGCGAAGCCGAAGCTTTCTTT.

This sequence joins TRBV10-1 and TRBJ2-1; 13 bases line up with TRBD2. Germline CDR1 WNHNN, CDR2 SYGVQD (reference sequence). J gave up 7 bases and V 4 bases, and 1 base lay outside the gene matches. This CDR3 contains 14 residues. The CDR3 reads CASSGLAGGNEQFF. The DNA of the CDR3 is TGCGCCAGCAGTGGACTAGCGGGAGGTAATGAGCAGTTCTTC.

The chain has TRBV6-1 and TRBJ1-2; a possible D gene is TRBD1 (5 bases). Per germline, CDR1 MNHNS and CDR2 SASEGT. V was clipped by 1 base and J by 10 bases, with 13 bases between them. This CDR3 is 13 amino acids long. CDR3 loop: CASSEDHWGVYTF. CDR3 DNA sequence: TGTGCCAGCAGTGAAGATCATTGGGGCGTCTACACCTTC.

The chain has TRBV5-1 and TRBJ2-2; 15 nucleotides align to TRBD2. With V trimmed by 3 bases and J by 4 bases, 7 bases remained unmatched. This CDR3 is built from 18 residues. Germline V gives CDR1 SGHRS, CDR2 YFSETQ. The CDR3 DNA reads TGCGCCAGCAGCTCCCGGACTAGCGGGAGGGCATTCACCGGGGAGCTGTTTTTT. Protein product: CASSSRTSGRAFTGELFF.

The chain uses TRBV4-1 and TRBJ1-4; D is possibly TRBD1 (5 bases). The CDR3 has 12 amino acids. V lost 5 bases to trimming and J lost 14 bases, with 15 bases between them. CDR1 is MGHRA, CDR2 YSYEKL, per germline. CDR3 nucleotide sequence: TGCGCCAGCAGCTACCGACAGAGAATCCTGTTTTTT. Protein sequence: CASSYRQRILFF.

This clone was counted a single time. Other DNA sequences in this specimen translate into the identical CDR3. This chain links TRBV28 with TRBJ2-3; TRBD1 aligns across 8 bases. The CDR3 loop spans 15 amino acids. The germline V gene encodes CDR1 MDHEN and CDR2 SYDVKM. After removal of 2 bases from V and 3 bases from J, the junction contained 4 bases not matched to a gene. In nucleotides, the CDR3 is TGTGCCAGCAGTTTAAGGCAGGGGGCAACAGATACGCAGTATTTT. This translates into CASSLRQGATDTQYF.

The chain combines TRBV5-1 with TRBJ2-1; TRBD2 agrees at 9 bases. Germline loops: CDR1 SGHRS, CDR2 YFSETQ. The CDR3 is 15 residues long. The V gene end was trimmed by 3 bases and the J gene end by 4 bases; junction bases not matched to a gene: 5. CDR3 sequence reads: CASSSLAGTYNEQFF. CDR3 nucleotide sequence: TGCGCCAGCAGCTCCCTAGCGGGAACTTACAATGAGCAGTTCTTC. Looking up the rest from reference TRBV5-1 and TRBJ2-1 gives the full variable domain: KAGVTQTPRYLIKTRGQQVTLSCSPISGHRSVSWYQQTPGQGLQFLFEYFSETQRNKGNFPGRFSGRQFSNSRSEMNVSTLELGDSALYLCASSSLAGTYNEQFFGPGTRLTVL.

This chain joins TRBV4-1 and TRBJ1-4; D unresolved. V was trimmed by 1 base and J by 2 bases, leaving 11 bases between them. This CDR3 has 16 residues. The V gene's germline CDR1 is MGHRA and CDR2 YSYEKL. CDR3 nucleotide sequence: TGCGCCAGCAGCCAAGCTCCCGGGCCCACTAATGAAAAACTGTTTTTT. This codes for CASSQAPGPTNEKLFF.

The gene calls are TRBV5-1 and TRBJ2-7; weak D call: TRBD2 (5 bases). This CDR3 is built from 13 residues. The germline V gene encodes CDR1 SGHRS and CDR2 YFSETQ. Trimming left V 0 bases short and J 4 bases short, with 8 bases between. This CDR3 is CASSLVSGYEQYF. The CDR3 DNA follows: TGCGCCAGCAGCTTGGTTTCGGGGTACGAGCAGTACTTC.

The chain employs TRBV7-9 and TRBJ2-7, with a possible D match to TRBD1 (5 bases). Germline V gene data show CDR1 as SEHNR and CDR2 as FQNEAQ (reference sequence). Trimming took off 3 bases at V and 0 bases at J, with 6 bases between the two ends. This CDR3 is built from 13 residues. CDR3 protein: CASSLTDSYEQYF. The DNA of the CDR3 is TGTGCCAGCAGCTTGACAGACTCCTACGAGCAGTACTTC.

The chain couples TRBV27 to TRBJ2-5; D perhaps matches TRBD1 (6 bases). This CDR3 contains 14 residues. In germline, CDR1 is MNHEY, CDR2 SMNVEV (reference sequence). V was clipped by 4 bases and J by 4 bases, with 13 bases between them. CDR3 bases: TGTGCCAGCAGTTCGGGGCAGGGGCCAGAGACCCAGTACTTC. Its translation: CASSSGQGPETQYF.

J is TRBJ2-7 and V is TRBV5-1; a possible D gene is TRBD2 (6 bases). In germline, CDR1 is SGHRS, CDR2 YFSETQ. The CDR3 has 15 amino acids. The V end lost 4 bases, the J end lost 4 bases, and 18 bases lay between the germline ends. CDR3 in DNA: TGCGCCAGCAGCCCCGCTGACGGGAGACCGTACGAGCAGTACTTC. It codes for CASSPADGRPYEQYF.

The chain links TRBV4-1 to TRBJ2-3; 8 bases map to TRBD1. Germline CDR1 reads MGHRA; CDR2 reads YSYEKL. The CDR3 loop spans 17 amino acids. V was pared by 3 bases and J by 4 bases, with 12 bases of the junction left unmatched. The CDR3 protein is CASSHPLRGRGADTQYF. The CDR3 nucleotides are TGCGCCAGCAGCCATCCTCTCAGGGGGCGCGGGGCAGATACGCAGTATTTT.

The chain carries TRBV23-1 and TRBJ1-3; tentatively, D is TRBD1 (6 bases). TRBV23-1 is given ORF status, its function remaining uncertain. V was trimmed by 2 bases and J by 1 base, leaving 12 bases between them. This CDR3 has 16 amino acids. In DNA, the CDR3 is TGCGCCAGCAGTCAAGTTCGAGGGACATCTGGAAACACCATATATTTT. Its translation: CASSQVRGTSGNTIYF.

The CDR3 DNA follows: TGTGCCAGCAGCTGGAGGTGGACAGGACGTGGTCAGCCCCAGCATTTT. Encoded protein: CASSWRWTGRGQPQHF. V is TRBV5-4 and J is TRBJ1-5; 7 bases align to TRBD1. Trimming took 3 bases from V and 6 from J; bases not matched to a gene: 12. Germline-derived CDR1 and CDR2 are SGHNT and YYREEE (reference sequence). The CDR3 contains 16 residues.

J is TRBJ2-7 and V is TRBV28; 13 bases line up with TRBD2. Trimming cost V 6 bases and J 6 bases; bases outside gene matches: 8. Looked up from germline, CDR1 is MDHEN and CDR2 is SYDVKM. The CDR3 loop spans 15 amino acids. In DNA, the CDR3 is TGTGCCAGCAGCCACCCCCGACTAGCGGGAGGCGAGCAGTACTTC. Its protein product is CASSHPRLAGGEQYF. Using reference TRBV28 and TRBJ2-7 for the parts outside the CDR3, the full variable domain is DVKVTQSSRYLVKRTGEKVFLECVQDMDHENMFWYRQDPGLGLRLIYFSYDVKMKEKGDIPEGYSVSREKKERFSLILESASTNQTSMYLCASSHPRLAGGEQYFGPGTRLTVT.

A single count supports this clone. V and J are TRBV7-7 and TRBJ2-5; 8 nucleotides match TRBD1. Germline V CDR1 and CDR2: SSHAT, FNYEAQ (reference sequence). Losses at the gene ends were 5 bases for V and 4 bases for J; bases not matched to a gene: 6. The CDR3 is 14 residues long. The CDR3, as DNA: TGTGCCAGCAGCCCGACAGGGGTGGGAGAGACCCAGTACTTC. It translates to CASSPTGVGETQYF.

This chain joins TRBV7-9 and TRBJ1-5; D is undetermined. Germline CDR1 SEHNR, CDR2 FQNEAQ (reference sequence). Trimming cost V 1 base and J 3 bases, with 7 bases left between them. This CDR3 is 14 amino acids long. This CDR3 reads CASSLGRDNQPQHF. In nucleotides, the CDR3 is TGTGCCAGCAGCTTAGGGAGGGACAATCAGCCCCAGCATTTT.

This clone has only one observation. The rearrangement joins TRBV6-1 to TRBJ1-5; D is undetermined. V lost 4 bases and J lost 6, with 10 bases in between. CDR3 length equals 13 residues. Germline-derived CDR1 and CDR2 are MNHNS and SASEGT. For the CDR3, the DNA is TGTGCCAGCAGTGGGCAGGTTGCTCAGCCCCAGCATTTT. Its protein product is CASSGQVAQPQHF.

The chain recombines TRBV6-1 with TRBJ2-3; TRBD1 is a possible D gene (7 bases). This CDR3 comprises 15 residues. V lost 10 bases, J lost 3 bases, and 20 bases lay in between. Germline V gene sequence: CDR1 MNHNS, CDR2 SASEGT. DNA of the CDR3: TGTGCCACCGGACGACAGGGCGGGATTACAGATACGCAGTATTTT. Residues: CATGRQGGITDTQYF.